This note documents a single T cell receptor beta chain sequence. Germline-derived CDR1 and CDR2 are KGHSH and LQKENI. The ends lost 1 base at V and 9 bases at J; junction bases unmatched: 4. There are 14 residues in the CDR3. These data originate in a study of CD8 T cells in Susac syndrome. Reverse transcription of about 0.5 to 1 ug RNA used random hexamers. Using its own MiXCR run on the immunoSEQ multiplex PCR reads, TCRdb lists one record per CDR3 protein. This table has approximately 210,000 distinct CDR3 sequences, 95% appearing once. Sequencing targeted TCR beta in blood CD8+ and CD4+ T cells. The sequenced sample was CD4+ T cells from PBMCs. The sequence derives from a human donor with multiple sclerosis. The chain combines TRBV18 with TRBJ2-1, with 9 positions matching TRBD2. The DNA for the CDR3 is TGTGCCAGCTCACCACTAGCGGGAGTGGGTGAGCAGTTCTTC. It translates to CASSPLAGVGEQFF.